One and the same sample provided the 11 T cell receptor beta chains below, sequenced in a study of cytomegalovirus exposure and HLA in healthy donors. In the PCR, 60 Vbeta and 13 Jbeta primers were used. Generated by immunoSEQ multiplex PCR, the TCRdb table keeps only in-frame clones and is missing some. The repertoire has 140,000 or so clones, approximately 80% of them found once; the top ten carry more than 3.5%. Sequencing used PBMCs. The receptors stem from a middle-aged woman in good health and CMV-seropositive.

V and J are TRBV30 and TRBJ2-5; 11 nucleotides agree with TRBD1. TRBJ2-7 matches the DNA end more closely, so the J call is doubtful. The CDR3 has 16 amino acids. Germline V gene data show CDR1 as GTSNPN and CDR2 as SVGIG (reference sequence). The CDR3 bases are TGTGCCTGGAGTGTAATTCTAGGGACAGGGGGTTACGAGCAGTACTTC. Translating gives CAWSVILGTGGYEQYF.

There are a few counts of this clone. The chain is built from TRBV4-3 and TRBJ2-2; D uncertain. Trimming stripped 4 bases from V and 3 bases from J, with 3 bases between. Germline V gene data show CDR1 as LGHNA and CDR2 as YSLEER. This CDR3 is 12 amino acids long. The CDR3 protein is CASSPYTGELFF. The CDR3 DNA reads as TGCGCCAGCAGCCCGTACACCGGGGAGCTGTTTTTT.

Points on this clone: Other DNA sequences in this sample translate to the same CDR3. V is TRBV7-9 and J is TRBJ1-3, with a tentative D call TRBD1 (6 bases). The germline V gene has CDR1 SEHNR and CDR2 FQNEAQ (reference sequence). Trimming left V 6 bases short and J 1 base short, with 10 bases between. This CDR3 is 14 amino acids long. Here the CDR3 DNA reads TGTGCCAGCAGTCAGACAGGTTCTGGAAACACCATATATTTT. Translated: CASSQTGSGNTIYF.

This sequence joins TRBV29-1 and TRBJ1-5; D not resolved. Germline V lookup: CDR1 SQVTM, CDR2 ANQGSEA. The V and J ends lost 6 bases and 0 bases respectively, with 15 bases between them. The CDR3 is 15 amino acids. CDR3 protein: CSVGPAHYSNQPQHF. CDR3 bases: TGCAGCGTGGGTCCGGCGCACTATAGCAATCAGCCCCAGCATTTT. Together with reference TRBV29-1 and TRBJ1-5, the CDR3 gives the full variable domain: SAVISQKPSRDICQRGTSLTIQCQVDSQVTMMFWYRQQPGQSLTLIATANQGSEATYESGFVIDKFPISRPNLTFSTLTVSNMSPEDSSIYLCSVGPAHYSNQPQHFGDGTRLSIL.

The V gene is TRBV28, the J gene TRBJ2-1; the match to TRBD1 covers 8 bases. Losses at the gene ends were 8 bases for V and 9 bases for J; bases not matched to a gene: 21. The germline V gene encodes CDR1 MDHEN and CDR2 SYDVKM. This CDR3 contains 17 residues. The CDR3, as DNA: TGTGCCAGCTCATCCTCCAGGGCCGACAGGGGCTTCGGTGAGCAGTTCTTC. It specifies CASSSSRADRGFGEQFF.

This clone was found a few times. This rearrangement joins TRBV28 to TRBJ1-4, with D possibly matching TRBD1 (6 bases). CDR1 and CDR2 from the germline V gene are MDHEN and SYDVKM. CDR3 length: 15 residues. The V and J ends lost 3 bases and 7 bases respectively, with 15 bases between them. The CDR3 nucleotides read TGTGCCAGCAGTTTCCGGACAGTTTTGGGTGAAAAACTGTTTTTT. Translating gives CASSFRTVLGEKLFF.

V and J are TRBV2 and TRBJ1-5, with no clear D. The CDR3 sequence is 16 residues long. With 8 bases removed from V and 1 base from J, the gap between germline ends came to 18 bases. Germline-derived CDR1 and CDR2 are SNHLY and FYNNEI. This chain's CDR3 is CASEGPGFESNQPQHF. The CDR3 coding sequence is TGTGCCAGCGAGGGTCCGGGGTTTGAAAGCAATCAGCCCCAGCATTTT.

The chain employs TRBV19 and TRBJ1-2; D unresolved. CDR3 length: 14 residues. Between the trimmed V and J ends, which lost 5 bases and 6 bases, there was a span of 16 bases. The germline V gene encodes CDR1 LNHDA and CDR2 SQIVND (reference sequence). CDR3 DNA: TGTGCCAGTAGTGAAGGGCCGATGCGGGATGGCTACACCTTC. Its translation is CASSEGPMRDGYTF.

The genes are TRBV5-1 and TRBJ1-4; 8 nucleotides line up with TRBD1. The CDR3 is 16 amino acids. Germline V lookup: CDR1 SGHRS, CDR2 YFSETQ. After removal of 4 bases from V and 6 bases from J, the junction contained 11 bases not matched to a gene. Written as DNA, the CDR3 is TGCGCCAGCAGCCTGTCAGGGGGCGCCGGCTATGAAAAACTGTTTTTT. This sequence encodes CASSLSGGAGYEKLFF.

This chain joins TRBV19 and TRBJ1-4; D uncertain. Trimming removed 5 bases from V and 0 bases from J, with 13 bases in between. Germline V gene data show CDR1 as LNHDA and CDR2 as SQIVND (reference sequence). The CDR3 loop spans 16 amino acids. The CDR3: CASSLLGPSTNEKLFF. The CDR3 bases are TGTGCCAGTAGTCTGCTTGGCCCTTCAACTAATGAAAAACTGTTTTTT.

This chain links TRBV18 with TRBJ2-3, with D perhaps matching TRBD1 (6 bases). CDR1 and CDR2 from the germline V gene are KGHSH and LQKENI. The V and J ends lost 2 bases and 3 bases respectively, with 9 bases between them. The CDR3 consists of 14 residues. CDR3 in amino acids: CASSPGRGTDTQYF. Written as DNA, the CDR3 is TGTGCCAGCTCACCAGGCAGGGGAACAGATACGCAGTATTTT.